This is a list of T cell receptor beta chains from one sample in a study of shared clonotypes between healthy human individuals. Here immunoSEQ multiplex PCR was the method, and the copy in TCRdb shows in-frame clones only, minus some. This sample has roughly 2.6 million clones, with about 92% found just once. The specimen was naive CD4+ T cells sorted from blood. These receptors all stem from a man between 18 and 35 years old in good health. Each CDR3 is given with its conserved first and last residue. A D gene is named only where the DNA matches it firmly.

v_call: TRBV5-1; d_call: NA; j_call: TRBJ2-6; cdr3_aa: CASSVEGSGANVLTF; cdr3_nt: TGCGCCAGCAGCGTGGAGGGTTCCGGGGCCAACGTCCTGACTTTC
v_call: TRBV27; d_call: NA; j_call: TRBJ2-2; cdr3_aa: CASSFSGELFF; cdr3_nt: TGTGCCAGCAGTTTTTCCGGGGAGCTGTTTTTT
v_call: TRBV2; d_call: NA; j_call: TRBJ1-6; cdr3_aa: CASSEALLPGTPLHF; cdr3_nt: TGTGCCAGCAGTGAAGCGCTCCTCCCAGGGACACCCCTCCACTTT
v_call: TRBV10-1; d_call: NA; j_call: TRBJ1-3; cdr3_aa: CASSESSRPDTIYF; cdr3_nt: TGCGCCAGCAGTGAGTCGTCGCGACCGGACACCATATATTTT
v_call: TRBV30; d_call: NA; j_call: TRBJ1-6; cdr3_aa: CAWSPVNGFNSPLHF; cdr3_nt: TGTGCCTGGAGCCCAGTAAACGGGTTCAATTCACCCCTCCACTTT
v_call: TRBV29-1; d_call: TRBD1; j_call: TRBJ1-4; cdr3_aa: CSVGGGQGLTNEKLFF; cdr3_nt: TGCAGCGTTGGCGGGGGACAGGGATTGACTAATGAAAAACTGTTTTTT
v_call: TRBV6-5; d_call: NA; j_call: TRBJ2-1; cdr3_aa: CASSYNQFSYNEQFF; cdr3_nt: TGTGCCAGCAGTTACAACCAATTCTCCTACAATGAGCAGTTCTTC
v_call: TRBV15; d_call: NA; j_call: TRBJ1-1; cdr3_aa: CATSREQGTEAFF; cdr3_nt: TGTGCCACCAGCAGAGAACAGGGCACTGAAGCTTTCTTT
v_call: TRBV4-1; d_call: NA; j_call: TRBJ2-5; cdr3_aa: CASSRGPVRETQYF; cdr3_nt: TGCGCCAGCAGCAGAGGACCGGTGCGGGAGACCCAGTACTTC
v_call: TRBV4-3; d_call: NA; j_call: TRBJ2-3; cdr3_aa: CASSQDRASDTQYF; cdr3_nt: TGCGCCAGCAGCCAAGATCGAGCGTCTGATACGCAGTATTTT
v_call: TRBV7-9; d_call: NA; j_call: TRBJ2-2; cdr3_aa: CASSPRTAGELFF; cdr3_nt: TGTGCCAGCAGCCCTAGGACAGCCGGGGAGCTGTTTTTT